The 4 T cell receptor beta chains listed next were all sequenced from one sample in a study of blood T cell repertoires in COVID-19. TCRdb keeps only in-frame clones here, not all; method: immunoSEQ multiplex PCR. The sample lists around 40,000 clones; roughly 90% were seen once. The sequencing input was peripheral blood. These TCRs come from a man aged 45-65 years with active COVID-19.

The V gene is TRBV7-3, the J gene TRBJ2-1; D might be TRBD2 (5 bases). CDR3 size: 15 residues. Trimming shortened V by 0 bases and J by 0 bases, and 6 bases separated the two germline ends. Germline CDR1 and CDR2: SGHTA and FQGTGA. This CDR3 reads CASSLTSDSYNEQFF. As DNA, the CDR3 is TGTGCCAGCAGCTTAACTAGCGACTCCTACAATGAGCAGTTCTTC.

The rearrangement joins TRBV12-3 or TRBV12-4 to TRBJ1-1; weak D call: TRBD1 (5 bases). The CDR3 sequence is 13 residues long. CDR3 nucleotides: TGTGCAAGCGGTACAGGCATGAACACTGAAGCTTTCTTT. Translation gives CASGTGMNTEAFF.

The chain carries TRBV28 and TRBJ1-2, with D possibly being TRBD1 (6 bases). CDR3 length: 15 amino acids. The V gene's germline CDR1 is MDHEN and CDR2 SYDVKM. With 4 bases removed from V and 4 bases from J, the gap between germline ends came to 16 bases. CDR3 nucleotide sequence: TGTGCCAGCAGTTCCGGGACATTAACCCTCTATGGCTACACCTTC. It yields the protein CASSSGTLTLYGYTF.

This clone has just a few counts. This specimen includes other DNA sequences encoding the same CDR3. CDR3 region: CASSFGTDTQYF. In DNA, the CDR3 is TGTGCCAGCAGTTTCGGCACAGATACGCAGTATTTT. The V gene is TRBV12-3 or TRBV12-4, the J gene TRBJ2-3; D not resolved. V gave up 3 bases and J gave up 1 base, with 2 bases separating them. The length of the CDR3 is 12 residues.